Below, 22 T cell receptor beta chains from the same sample are listed, as sequenced in a study of T cell responses to AZD1222 COVID-19 vaccine. Profiling relied on immunoSEQ multiplex PCR, and the TCRdb table lists in-frame clones only, not all of them. The sample yields 90,000 to 150,000 clones, less than 90% seen once. The specimen was peripheral blood, collected on day 0 of AZD1222 vaccination. These receptors all stem from an adult in good health.

This rearrangement joins TRBV5-1 to TRBJ1-5; TRBD1 might be the D (5 bases). V lost 0 bases, J lost 6 bases, and 10 bases lay in between. This CDR3 contains 14 residues. CDR1 is SGHRS and CDR2 is YFSETQ in the germline V gene. CDR3 nucleotides: TGCGCCAGCAGCTTGGAGGCAGGGCTTCAGCCCCAGCATTTT. It encodes CASSLEAGLQPQHF.

The chain joins TRBV29-1 to TRBJ1-4, with D unresolved. Germline-derived CDR1 and CDR2 are SQVTM and ANQGSEA. The CDR3 consists of 13 residues. V dropped 4 bases and J dropped 5 bases, with 11 bases sitting between them. The CDR3 region is CSVVWQENEKLFF. The CDR3 coding sequence is TGCAGCGTTGTTTGGCAAGAAAATGAAAAACTGTTTTTT.

This chain joins TRBV28 and TRBJ2-7; maybe TRBD2 (6 bases). The V gene lost 7 bases and the J gene lost 9 bases, with 22 bases spanning the gap. The CDR3 length is 14 residues. Germline lookup yields CDR1 MDHEN and CDR2 SYDVKM. CDR3 DNA sequence: TGTGCCAGCACCAATTTGGGGGGTGAGAGGGGGCAGTACTTC. This sequence encodes CASTNLGGERGQYF.

This clone was seen just once. The chain is built from TRBV29-1 and TRBJ2-1; D uncertain. V lost 7 bases and J lost 5, with 12 bases in between. Per the germline V gene, CDR1 is SQVTM and CDR2 is ANQGSEA. The CDR3 spans 12 residues. As DNA, the CDR3 is TGCAGCGCCAGCCTAGGTAACAATGAGCAGTTCTTC. The encoded protein is CSASLGNNEQFF.

The V gene is TRBV4-2, the J gene TRBJ2-3; D tentatively reads TRBD1 or TRBD2 (5 bases each). Trimming cost V 3 bases and J 4 bases, with 8 bases left between them. The CDR3 has 13 residues. CDR1 LGHNA and CDR2 YNFKEQ come from the germline V gene. The CDR3 sequence: CASSQGEADTQYF. In DNA, the CDR3 is TGTGCCAGCAGCCAGGGGGAAGCAGATACGCAGTATTTT.

The chain couples TRBV28 to TRBJ2-3; D is possibly TRBD2 (6 bases). CDR1 and CDR2 from the germline V gene are MDHEN and SYDVKM. Between the trimmed V and J ends, which lost 6 bases and 9 bases, there was a span of 13 bases. This CDR3 is built from 12 residues. In nucleotides, the CDR3 is TGTGCCAGCAGGCCAACCCGGGAGACGCAGTATTTT. Translating it yields CASRPTRETQYF.

The CDR3 sequence is CASSQERRGTGTTEAFF. The DNA of the CDR3 is TGCGCCAGCAGCCAAGAAAGGAGAGGGACAGGGACCACTGAAGCTTTCTTT. The V and J genes are TRBV4-1 and TRBJ1-1, with TRBD1 matching 9 bases. The CDR3 runs 17 residues. Trimming cost V 0 bases and J 4 bases; bases outside gene matches: 9. Germline V gene lookup returns CDR1 MGHRA and CDR2 YSYEKL.

The chain joins TRBV27 to TRBJ1-1; D gene ambiguous. Germline values: CDR1 MNHEY, CDR2 SMNVEV (reference sequence). The length of the CDR3 is 17 residues. V was trimmed by 2 bases and J by 3 bases, leaving 19 bases between them. The DNA of the CDR3 is TGTGCCAGCAGTTTACCGGGAGGACTGGGGATGGACACTGAAGCTTTCTTT. Protein: CASSLPGGLGMDTEAFF.

This chain connects TRBV14 to TRBJ1-2, with TRBD1 matching over 11 bases. This CDR3 contains 16 residues. The germline V gene encodes CDR1 SGHDN and CDR2 FVKESK. The J segment lost 4 bases and the V segment lost 3 bases, leaving 7 bases of the junction unmatched. CDR3 DNA sequence: TGTGCCAGCAGCCATCATCCGGGACAGGGGGGCTATGGCTACACCTTC. Encoded protein: CASSHHPGQGGYGYTF. The full variable domain, with the rest looked up from reference TRBV14 and TRBJ1-2, is EAGVTQFPSHSVIEKGQTVTLRCDPISGHDNLYWYRRVMGKEIKFLLHFVKESKQDESGMPNNRFLAERTGGTYSTLKVQPAELEDSGVYFCASSHHPGQGGYGYTFGSGTRLTVV.

Here the CDR3 reads CASRKYGVGQGASNEKLFF. The CDR3, as DNA: TGTGCCAGCAGAAAATACGGAGTGGGACAGGGGGCCTCTAATGAAAAACTGTTTTTT. The chain recombines TRBV27 with TRBJ1-4; 12 bases agree with TRBD1. The ends lost 6 bases at V and 3 bases at J; junction bases unmatched: 14. The CDR3 consists of 19 residues. Germline loops: CDR1 MNHEY, CDR2 SMNVEV (reference sequence).

The V call is TRBV19, the J call TRBJ1-1; D call uncertain. V was trimmed by 2 bases and J by 0 bases, leaving 10 bases between them. The germline CDR1 and CDR2 sequences are LNHDA and SQIVND (reference sequence). The CDR3 length is 15 residues. The CDR3 region is CASSISLNMNTEAFF. CDR3 bases: TGTGCCAGTAGTATATCCCTCAACATGAACACTGAAGCTTTCTTT.

The chain links TRBV19 to TRBJ2-1, with TRBD2 as a possible D gene (6 bases). V was trimmed by 3 bases and J by 2 bases, leaving 14 bases between them. The CDR3 has 16 residues. From germline, CDR1 is LNHDA and CDR2 SQIVND (reference sequence). The CDR3 nucleotides are TGTGCCAGTAGTATCGGAGGGGTTCGGGCCTACAATGAGCAGTTCTTC. Residues: CASSIGGVRAYNEQFF.

The chain recombines TRBV29-1 with TRBJ2-7; D ambiguous. V was clipped by 6 bases and J by 0 bases, with 9 bases between them. Germline CDR1 and CDR2: SQVTM and ANQGSEA. The CDR3 loop spans 12 amino acids. CDR3 in DNA: TGCAGCGTCACAGCAAGCTCCTACGAGCAGTACTTC. Translated, it gives CSVTASSYEQYF.

V usage is TRBV10-2 and J usage is TRBJ2-7; TRBD2 matches 13 bases. CDR1 and CDR2 (germline): WSHSY, SAAADI. V lost 3 bases to trimming and J lost 4 bases; unmatched junction nucleotides: 0. There are 14 residues in the CDR3. In DNA, the CDR3 is TGCGCCAGCAGTGAACTAGCGGGAGGGTACGAGCAGTACTTC. Its protein is CASSELAGGYEQYF.

This chain connects TRBV6-5 to TRBJ1-1, with 8 bases fitting TRBD1. V shed 8 bases and J 5 bases; nucleotides not matched to a gene: 7. CDR3 length: 13 amino acids. The V gene's germline CDR1 is MNHEY and CDR2 SVGAGI. Here the CDR3 DNA reads TGTGCCAGCCGCCCAACAGGGGGTACTGAAGCTTTCTTT. Translation gives CASRPTGGTEAFF.

This clone was detected once. This chain uses TRBV11-1 with TRBJ2-7; 13 bases agree with TRBD2. The CDR3 is 15 residues long. The germline V gene encodes CDR1 SGHAT and CDR2 FQDESV (reference sequence). V gave up 6 bases and J gave up 5 bases; unmatched junction bases: 7. The CDR3 protein is CASSYRTSGSDEQYF. The DNA for the CDR3 is TGTGCCAGCAGTTACCGGACTAGCGGGAGCGACGAGCAGTACTTC. Together with reference TRBV11-1 and TRBJ2-7, the CDR3 gives the full variable domain: EAEVAQSPRYKITEKSQAVAFWCDPISGHATLYWYRQILGQGPELLVQFQDESVVDDSQLPKDRFSAERLKGVDSTLKIQPAELGDSAMYLCASSYRTSGSDEQYFGPGTRLTVT.

CDR3 sequence: CATSRDPGEYNEQFF. The CDR3 nucleotides read TGTGCCACCAGCAGAGATCCCGGGGAGTACAATGAGCAGTTCTTC. This chain connects TRBV15 to TRBJ2-1, with D possibly matching TRBD2 (5 bases). Per the germline V gene, CDR1 is LNHNV and CDR2 is YYDKDF (reference sequence). The CDR3 contains 15 residues. Deletions cut 0 bases from V and 4 bases from J, with 10 bases between.

This chain connects TRBV13 to TRBJ1-2; perhaps TRBD1 as D (5 bases). V was shortened by 0 bases and J by 4 bases, with 9 bases between the two germline ends. Germline CDR1 is PRHDT and CDR2 is FYEKMQ (reference sequence). CDR3 length: 14 amino acids. The CDR3 loop reads CASSLGAGIYGYTF. In nucleotides, the CDR3 is TGTGCCAGCAGCTTAGGGGCAGGGATCTATGGCTACACCTTC.

The chain employs TRBV7-9 and TRBJ2-7, with D uncertain. The germline V gene encodes CDR1 SEHNR and CDR2 FQNEAQ (reference sequence). The CDR3 length is 15 residues. V lost 1 base and J 0 bases, leaving 10 bases between the germline ends. The CDR3 region is CASSLGQEFSYEQYF. The CDR3 nucleotides are TGTGCCAGCAGCTTAGGGCAGGAATTCTCCTACGAGCAGTACTTC.

The chain is built from TRBV5-6 and TRBJ2-2; no clear D gene. This CDR3 has 16 amino acids. Per the germline V gene, CDR1 is SGHDT and CDR2 is YYEEEE. Trimming removed 1 base at V and 8 bases at J, with 18 bases between. CDR3 region: CASSLFRAGTTGELFF. The CDR3 nucleotides are TGTGCCAGCAGCTTGTTTCGAGCTGGAACGACGGGGGAGCTGTTTTTT. Supplemented by reference TRBV5-6 and TRBJ2-2, the full variable domain reads DAGVTQSPTHLIKTRGQQVTLRCSPKSGHDTVSWYQQALGQGPQFIFQYYEEEERQRGNFPDRFSGHQFPNYSSELNVNALLLGDSALYLCASSLFRAGTTGELFFGEGSRLTVL.

The rearrangement uses TRBV28 and TRBJ1-2, with D unresolved. With 4 bases removed from V and 4 bases from J, the gap between germline ends came to 4 bases. This CDR3 has 11 residues. Per the germline V gene, CDR1 is MDHEN and CDR2 is SYDVKM. The CDR3 spells CASSSVYGYTF. In nucleotides, the CDR3 is TGTGCCAGCAGTTCTGTCTATGGCTACACCTTC.

The chain has TRBV19 and TRBJ2-7, with D maybe TRBD2 (6 bases). V lost 5 bases and J 4 bases, leaving 15 bases between the germline ends. This CDR3 has 14 amino acids. Germline CDR1 reads LNHDA; CDR2 reads SQIVND (reference sequence). The CDR3 nucleotides are TGTGCCAGTAGTCCCTTGGTAAGCGGGTACGAGCAGTACTTC. Translation gives CASSPLVSGYEQYF.